One and the same sample provided the 2 T cell receptor beta chains below, sequenced in a study of blood T cell repertoires in COVID-19. Using immunoSEQ multiplex PCR, the repertoire was profiled, and TCRdb retains in-frame clones only, with some absent. Found here are about 250,000 clones, around 88% of them singletons; the top ten hold around 1.4%. Sequencing used peripheral blood. These receptors were collected from a man aged 80 or over with acute or convalescent COVID-19.

The V gene is TRBV6-6, the J gene TRBJ1-1; 8 nucleotides align to TRBD1. The CDR3 spans 15 residues. V shed 7 bases and J 3 bases; nucleotides not matched to a gene: 10. The germline CDR1 and CDR2 sequences are MNHNY and SVGAGI (reference sequence). The chain's CDR3 is CASNGRGRSDTEAFF. CDR3 bases: TGTGCCAGCAATGGCAGGGGGCGCTCGGACACTGAAGCTTTCTTT.

The rearrangement links TRBV29-1 to TRBJ2-7; D uncertain. The CDR3 is 14 amino acids. The ends were cut back, 4 bases at V and 3 bases at J, with 16 bases in the middle. Germline V lookup: CDR1 SQVTM, CDR2 ANQGSEA. The CDR3 DNA reads as TGCAGCGTTGTGACCCCCTCAGGCTTCTACGAGCAGTACTTC. Protein sequence: CSVVTPSGFYEQYF.